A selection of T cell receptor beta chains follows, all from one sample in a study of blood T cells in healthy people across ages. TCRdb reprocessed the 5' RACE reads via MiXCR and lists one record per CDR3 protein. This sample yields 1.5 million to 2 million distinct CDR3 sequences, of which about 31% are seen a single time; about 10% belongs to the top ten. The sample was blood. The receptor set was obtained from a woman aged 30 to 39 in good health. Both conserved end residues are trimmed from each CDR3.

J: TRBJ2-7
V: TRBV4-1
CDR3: ASSSHSLEQY

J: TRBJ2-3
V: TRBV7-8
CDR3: ANSQPYSITDMQY

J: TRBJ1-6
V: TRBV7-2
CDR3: ASSINRRTLDNPPLH

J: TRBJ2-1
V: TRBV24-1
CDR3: ATSEKVARGTYNEQF

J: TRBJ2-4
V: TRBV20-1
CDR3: SAGVAAGQY

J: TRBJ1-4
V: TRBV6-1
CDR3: ASSEDTGGKLF

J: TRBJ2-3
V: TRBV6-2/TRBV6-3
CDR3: ASRIGGARYLPPIGDTQY

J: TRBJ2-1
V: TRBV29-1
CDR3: SVDGLAATYNEQF

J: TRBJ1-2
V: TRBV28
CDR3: ASIRGRNYGYT

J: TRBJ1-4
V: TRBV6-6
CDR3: ASSYSVRGGEKLF

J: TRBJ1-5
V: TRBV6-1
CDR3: ASSVGRNQPQH

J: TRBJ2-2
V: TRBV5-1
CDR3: ASSMGQVNTGELF

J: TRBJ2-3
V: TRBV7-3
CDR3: ASSPLAGGPGTQY

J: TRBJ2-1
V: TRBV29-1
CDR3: SARTGNVQKGGDEQF

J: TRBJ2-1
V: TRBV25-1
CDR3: ASSESLEQF

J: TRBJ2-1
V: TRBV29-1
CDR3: SVGNRGHEQF

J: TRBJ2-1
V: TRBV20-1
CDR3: SARGTSGRGNEQF

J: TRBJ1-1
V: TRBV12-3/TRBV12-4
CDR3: ASSRGYGTEAF

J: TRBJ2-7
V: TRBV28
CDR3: ASRPTGLTLDEQY

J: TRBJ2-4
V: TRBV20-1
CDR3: SANFREIAKNIQY

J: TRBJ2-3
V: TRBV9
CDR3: ASSAGWGGDTQY